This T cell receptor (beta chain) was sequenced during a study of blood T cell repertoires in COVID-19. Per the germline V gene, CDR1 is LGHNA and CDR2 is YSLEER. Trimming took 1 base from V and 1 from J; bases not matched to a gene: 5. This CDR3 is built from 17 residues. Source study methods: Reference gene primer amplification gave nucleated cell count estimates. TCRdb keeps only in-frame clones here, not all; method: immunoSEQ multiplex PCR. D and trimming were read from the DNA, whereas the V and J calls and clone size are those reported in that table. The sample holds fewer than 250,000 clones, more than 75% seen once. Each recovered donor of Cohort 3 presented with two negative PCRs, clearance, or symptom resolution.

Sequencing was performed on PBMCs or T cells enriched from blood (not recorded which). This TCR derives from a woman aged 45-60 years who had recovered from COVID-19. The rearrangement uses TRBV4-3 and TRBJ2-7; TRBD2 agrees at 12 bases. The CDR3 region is CASSQGLAGGGSYEQYF. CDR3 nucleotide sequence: TGCGCCAGCAGCCAAGGCCTAGCGGGAGGGGGGTCCTACGAGCAGTACTTC.